This T cell receptor beta chain was captured by sequencing in a study of blood T cell repertoires in COVID-19. Study summary: From the United States, Italy and Spain came samples of acute and convalescent COVID-19.

Profiled with immunoSEQ multiplex PCR; TCRdb holds only in-frame clones, not every one. The repertoire holds 75,000 to 100,000 clones, with 75% to 90% as singletons. V was shortened by 4 bases and J by 6 bases, with 15 bases between the two germline ends. Germline V gene data show CDR1 as SNHLY and CDR2 as FYNNEI. The length of the CDR3 is 15 residues. The chain combines TRBV2 with TRBJ2-2; D may be TRBD1 (6 bases). The material sequenced was peripheral blood. The sequence was obtained from a human donor in a cohort sampled during active COVID-19. CDR3: CASSGARGNAGELFF. The CDR3 DNA reads TGTGCCAGCAGTGGAGCCAGGGGAAACGCCGGGGAGCTGTTTTTT.